What follows is one T cell receptor (beta chain) and its context. The antigen is not known. The germline V gene has CDR1 SGHTA and CDR2 FQGNSA. Trimming pared 5 bases from V and 6 bases from J, leaving 19 bases between. This CDR3 has 15 residues. The primer mix had 60 Vbeta and 13 Jbeta primers. This table comes from immunoSEQ multiplex PCR, and its TCRdb copy is limited to in-frame clones, with some not included. The sample totals 150,000 to 250,000 clones. This entry is derived from a study of cytomegalovirus exposure and HLA in healthy donors. At the level of the study: An earlier analysis identified approximately 110 million unique TCR beta sequences in some 170 million T cells. Study-wide findings and caveats: While the bulk of TCR sequences proved rare, some public TCRs turned up in many donors. Previously analyzed data showed that most TCR beta V segments were productive at a frequency of about 87% or about 30%. CMV serostatus was the only recorded immune exposure for donors.

The sample consisted of PBMCs. The rearrangement joins TRBV7-2 to TRBJ1-2; no clear D. The TCR originated in a boy aged 5-17 years in good health and CMV-seronegative. CDR3: CASSPRKGVLDGYTF. Written as DNA, the CDR3 is TGTGCCAGCAGCCCCCGGAAGGGAGTACTTGATGGCTACACCTTC.